This T cell receptor (beta chain) emerged from a study of monozygotic twins with inflammatory bowel disease. TCR libraries were prepared from around 3.5 ug total RNA each. TCRdb reprocessed the 5' RACE reads; each CDR3 protein has one entry and no DNA is given. The repertoire table contains approximately 330,000 distinct CDR3 sequences. The CDR3 runs to 13 residues. The germline gives CDR1 SGHVS, CDR2 FQNEAQ. The sample was blood. The rearrangement links TRBV7-8 to TRBJ2-1. This receptor was obtained from a human donor with ulcerative colitis or Crohn's disease, or a healthy co-twin of an affected twin (not recorded which). The CDR3 is CASSFTLLNEQFF.